The next 22 T cell receptor beta chains were all read from a single sample in a study of shared clonotypes between healthy human individuals. Profiling relied on immunoSEQ multiplex PCR, and the TCRdb table lists in-frame clones only, not all of them. The table lists about 730,000 clones, roughly 72% of them singletons. The sequencing sample was made of memory CD4+ T cells sorted from blood. As for subset: CD45RA-negative fraction. Source of these receptors: a woman in her 30s in good health.

This chain joins TRBV10-3 and TRBJ2-7; 9 bases map to TRBD2. Germline V gene lookup returns CDR1 ENHRY and CDR2 SYGVKD. Germline trimming cut 4 bases from V and 4 bases from J; bases unmatched to any gene: 11. This CDR3 spans 16 amino acids. The CDR3 protein is CAISGGLANLQYEQYF. As DNA, the CDR3 is TGTGCCATCAGTGGGGGACTAGCCAATTTACAATACGAGCAGTACTTC.

The chain combines TRBV29-1 with TRBJ2-1, with D unresolved. CDR3 length: 13 amino acids. Germline assignment: CDR1 SQVTM and CDR2 ANQGSEA. Deletions cut 4 bases from V and 2 bases from J, with 9 bases between. CDR3 loop: CSVARGTYNEQFF. In DNA, the CDR3 is TGCAGCGTTGCGCGAGGAACCTACAATGAGCAGTTCTTC.

The rearrangement joins TRBV5-1 to TRBJ2-1; D is perhaps TRBD1 or TRBD2 (5 bases each). The ends were cut back, 3 bases at V and 6 bases at J, with 13 bases in the middle. Germline loops: CDR1 SGHRS, CDR2 YFSETQ. The CDR3 contains 14 residues. DNA of the CDR3: TGCGCCAGCAGCTCTGGGGGAGCTGGCAATGAGCAGTTCTTC. Encoded protein: CASSSGGAGNEQFF.

This clone showed up just once. The chain recombines TRBV15 with TRBJ2-2, with D tentatively TRBD1 (5 bases). V lost 5 bases and J 7 bases, leaving 17 bases between the germline ends. Germline assignment: CDR1 LNHNV and CDR2 YYDKDF (reference sequence). The CDR3 length is 15 residues. The CDR3 here is CATSLRTGHIGELFF. DNA for the CDR3: TGTGCCACCAGCCTACGGACCGGACACATCGGGGAGCTGTTTTTT.

This chain uses TRBV4-2 with TRBJ2-3; 8 bases fit TRBD1. V was clipped by 4 bases and J by 0 bases; unmatched bases: 9. The CDR3 has 17 residues. Germline V gene data show CDR1 as LGHNA and CDR2 as YNFKEQ. CDR3 coding DNA: TGTGCCAGCAGCCGGGGGTATCAGGGGGCTAGCACAGATACGCAGTATTTT. It encodes CASSRGYQGASTDTQYF.

The chain uses TRBV7-8 and TRBJ2-5, with D perhaps assigned TRBD1 or TRBD2 (5 bases each). Looked up from germline, CDR1 is SGHVS and CDR2 is FQNEAQ. The CDR3 contains 16 residues. Trimming took 3 bases from V and 5 from J, leaving 19 bases between them. The CDR3 region has the DNA TGTGCCAGCAGCTTCAGCTGGGAGAGGGGAATTGAGACCCAGTACTTC. Its protein is CASSFSWERGIETQYF.

The rearrangement joins TRBV5-8 to TRBJ1-4; D remains unclear. Germline V gene data show CDR1 as SGHTS and CDR2 as YDEGEE. The CDR3 consists of 14 residues. Trimming took off 1 base at V and 4 bases at J, with 8 bases between the two ends. CDR3 in amino acids: CASSLIQFNEKLFF. The CDR3 coding sequence is TGTGCCAGCAGCTTGATCCAGTTTAATGAAAAACTGTTTTTT. Full variable domain (outside the CDR3, taken from reference TRBV5-8 and TRBJ1-4): EAGVTQSPTHLIKTRGQQATLRCSPISGHTSVYWYQQALGLGLQFLLWYDEGEERNRGNFPPRFSGRQFPNYSSELNVNALELEDSALYLCASSLIQFNEKLFFGSGTQLSVL.

The chain joins TRBV6-5 to TRBJ2-7, with 8 bases aligning to TRBD1. V lost 7 bases to trimming and J lost 7 bases; unmatched junction nucleotides: 6. CDR1 and CDR2 from the germline V gene are MNHEY and SVGAGI. This CDR3 has 12 residues. CDR3 residues: CASIGTGAEQYF. CDR3 nucleotides: TGTGCCAGCATTGGGACAGGTGCTGAGCAGTACTTC.

V usage is TRBV11-2 and J usage is TRBJ1-5; maybe TRBD1 (5 bases). The CDR3 is made up of 15 amino acids. Germline V gene sequence: CDR1 SGHAT, CDR2 FQNNGV. The V and J ends lost 2 bases and 4 bases respectively, with 12 bases between them. CDR3 in DNA: TGTGCCAGCAGCTTATCGGGATCAGGGAATCAGCCCCAGCATTTT. This translates into CASSLSGSGNQPQHF.

The V call is TRBV6-1, the J call TRBJ1-5; maybe TRBD1 (6 bases). V lost 5 bases and J lost 3, with 11 bases in between. CDR1 and CDR2 from the germline V gene are MNHNS and SASEGT. The CDR3 extends over 14 amino acids. CDR3 sequence reads: CASSQDRTNQPQHF. The DNA of the CDR3 is TGTGCCAGCAGTCAAGACAGGACCAATCAGCCCCAGCATTTT.

The chain couples TRBV27 to TRBJ2-3, with D possibly TRBD1 on 7 matching bases. The CDR3 loop spans 16 amino acids. CDR1 is MNHEY and CDR2 is SMNVEV in the germline V gene (reference sequence). V was pared by 1 base and J by 4 bases, with 15 bases between. CDR3 in DNA: TGTGCCAGCAGTTTATTGCCCAGGGGGGTCCCAGATACGCAGTATTTT. Translation gives CASSLLPRGVPDTQYF.

V usage is TRBV11-3 and J usage is TRBJ2-1; D possibly corresponds to TRBD2 (5 bases). The CDR3 runs 13 residues. Deletions cut 5 bases from V and 6 bases from J, with 11 bases between. CDR1 SGHNT and CDR2 YENEEA come from the germline V gene. CDR3: CASSALGGNEQFF. CDR3 coding DNA: TGTGCCAGCAGCGCACTAGGAGGCAATGAGCAGTTCTTC.

V gene TRBV19 combines with J gene TRBJ1-4, with TRBD1 as a possible D gene (6 bases). Germline assignment: CDR1 LNHDA and CDR2 SQIVND (reference sequence). The CDR3 covers 14 residues. Trimming stripped 5 bases from V and 8 bases from J, with 15 bases between. CDR3 sequence: CASSYGQSGEKLFF. DNA of the CDR3: TGTGCCAGTAGTTATGGACAGAGCGGGGAAAAACTGTTTTTT.

This clone was observed a handful of times. The rearrangement uses TRBV4-2 and TRBJ1-1, with a weak D call TRBD1 (5 bases). V lost 4 bases and J lost 1, with 10 bases in between. CDR3 size: 14 residues. Germline CDR1 is LGHNA and CDR2 is YNFKEQ. CDR3 nucleotide sequence: TGTGCCAGCAGCCCCGGCGACAGGAACACTGAAGCTTTCTTT. Amino acids: CASSPGDRNTEAFF.

The chain recombines TRBV30 with TRBJ1-4; D call uncertain. From germline, CDR1 is GTSNPN and CDR2 SVGIG (reference sequence). Trimming removed 2 bases at V and 7 bases at J, with 17 bases between. The CDR3 runs to 15 residues. Here the CDR3 reads CAWSQGRGRSEKLFF. For the CDR3, the DNA is TGTGCCTGGAGTCAAGGAAGAGGGAGATCTGAAAAACTGTTTTTT.

This clone was detected only a few times. The chain uses TRBV28 and TRBJ2-1; D unresolved. The CDR3 totals 13 residues. Per the germline V gene, CDR1 is MDHEN and CDR2 is SYDVKM. V lost 5 bases to trimming and J lost 7 bases, with 12 bases between them. The CDR3 reads CASSLEASNEQFF. DNA of the CDR3: TGTGCCAGCAGTCTCGAAGCCTCGAATGAGCAGTTCTTC.

This clone has a single count. The chain joins TRBV9 to TRBJ1-6; a possible D gene is TRBD1 (5 bases). The germline gives CDR1 SGDLS, CDR2 YYNGEE. The CDR3 consists of 15 residues. The ends were cut back, 1 base at V and 5 bases at J, with 10 bases in the middle. CDR3 sequence (DNA): TGTGCCAGCAGCGTACAGTCAGGGAATAATTCACCCCTCCACTTT. The encoded protein is CASSVQSGNNSPLHF. The entire variable domain, with the rest obtained from reference TRBV9 and TRBJ1-6, is as follows: DSGVTQTPKHLITATGQRVTLRCSPRSGDLSVYWYQQSLDQGLQFLIQYYNGEERAKGNILERFSAQQFPDLHSELNLSSLELGDSALYFCASSVQSGNNSPLHFGNGTRLTVT.

The chain employs TRBV15 and TRBJ2-5; the match to TRBD2 covers 7 bases. Germline V gene lookup returns CDR1 LNHNV and CDR2 YYDKDF (reference sequence). There are 15 residues in the CDR3. V lost 0 bases, J lost 1 base, and 2 bases stayed unmatched. CDR3 nucleotides: TGTGCCACCAGCAGAGAGGGGGGGTTCCAAGAGACCCAGTACTTC. Protein product: CATSREGGFQETQYF.

This rearrangement joins TRBV5-1 to TRBJ1-1; 7 bases fit TRBD1. The V and J ends lost 4 bases and 1 base, in that order; junction bases with no gene match: 4. The CDR3 spans 14 residues. The germline V gene encodes CDR1 SGHRS and CDR2 YFSETQ. The CDR3 here is CASSPGQSNTEAFF. The DNA of the CDR3 is TGCGCCAGCAGCCCGGGACAGTCGAACACTGAAGCTTTCTTT.

The chain recombines TRBV7-3 with TRBJ2-6, with D uncertain. This CDR3 is built from 15 residues. Trimming stripped 4 bases from V and 3 bases from J, with 10 bases between. Germline CDR1 is SGHTA and CDR2 is FQGTGA. For the CDR3, the DNA is TGTGCCAGCAGCTCAGGTGGTTATGGGGCCAACGTCCTGACTTTC. This encodes CASSSGGYGANVLTF.

The chain is built from TRBV29-1 and TRBJ2-5; D unclear. CDR3 size: 13 residues. Germline CDR1 SQVTM, CDR2 ANQGSEA. V was cut by 2 bases and J by 2 bases, with 9 bases left in between. The CDR3 spells CSVEKPPQETQYF. The DNA for the CDR3 is TGCAGCGTTGAAAAACCCCCACAAGAGACCCAGTACTTC.

This clone was picked up a small number of times. The chain links TRBV28 to TRBJ1-5; 10 bases map to TRBD1. This CDR3 contains 13 residues. Trimming cost V 4 bases and J 6 bases; bases outside gene matches: 0. Germline lookup yields CDR1 MDHEN and CDR2 SYDVKM. The CDR3 bases are TGTGCCAGCAGTTGGGACAGGGGTCAGCCCCAGCATTTT. Its protein is CASSWDRGQPQHF.